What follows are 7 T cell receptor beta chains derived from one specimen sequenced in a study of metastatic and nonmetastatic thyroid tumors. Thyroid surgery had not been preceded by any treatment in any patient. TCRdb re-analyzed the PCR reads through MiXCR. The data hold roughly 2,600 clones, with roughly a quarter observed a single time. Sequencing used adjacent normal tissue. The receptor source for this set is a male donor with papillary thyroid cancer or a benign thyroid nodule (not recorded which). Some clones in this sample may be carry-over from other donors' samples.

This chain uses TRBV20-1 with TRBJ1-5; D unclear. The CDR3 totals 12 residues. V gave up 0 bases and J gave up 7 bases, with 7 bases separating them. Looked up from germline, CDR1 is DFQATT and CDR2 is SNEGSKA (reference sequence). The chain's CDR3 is CSARDGGQPQHF. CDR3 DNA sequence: TGCAGTGCTAGAGATGGAGGGCAGCCCCAGCATTTT.

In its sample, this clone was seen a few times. The CDR3 reads CASHSLNTEAFF. In DNA form, the CDR3 reads TGTGCCAGCCACAGCCTTAACACTGAAGCTTTCTTT. This chain links TRBV28 with TRBJ1-1; D ambiguous. CDR1 is MDHEN and CDR2 is SYDVKM in the germline V gene. CDR3 length equals 12 residues. V shed 8 bases and J shed 2 bases, with 9 bases lying between them.

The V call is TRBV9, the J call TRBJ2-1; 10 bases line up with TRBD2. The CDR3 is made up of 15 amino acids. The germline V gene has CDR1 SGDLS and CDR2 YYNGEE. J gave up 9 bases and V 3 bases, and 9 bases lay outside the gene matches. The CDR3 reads CASSARAGGPTEQFF. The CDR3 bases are TGTGCCAGCAGCGCCAGAGCGGGAGGGCCGACTGAGCAGTTCTTC.

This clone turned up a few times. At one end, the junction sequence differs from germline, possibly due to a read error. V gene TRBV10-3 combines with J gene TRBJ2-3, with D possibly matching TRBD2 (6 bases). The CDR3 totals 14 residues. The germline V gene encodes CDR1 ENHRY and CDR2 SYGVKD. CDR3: CAIIESGVPYTHYF. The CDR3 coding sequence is TGTGCCATCATTGAGTCGGGAGTCCCATATACGCATTATTTT.

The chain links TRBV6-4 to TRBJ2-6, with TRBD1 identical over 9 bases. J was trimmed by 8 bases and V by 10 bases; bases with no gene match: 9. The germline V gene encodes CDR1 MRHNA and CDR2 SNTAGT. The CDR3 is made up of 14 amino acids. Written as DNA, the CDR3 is TGTGCCATCGGCACAGGGACAGGGTCCAACGTCCTGACTTTC. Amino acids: CAIGTGTGSNVLTF.

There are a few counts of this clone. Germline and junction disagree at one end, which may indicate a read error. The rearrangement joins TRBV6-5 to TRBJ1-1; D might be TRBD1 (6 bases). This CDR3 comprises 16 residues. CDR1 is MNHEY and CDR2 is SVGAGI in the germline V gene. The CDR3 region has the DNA TGCGCCAGCAGTTGGGGCAGGGGTCGAACGAGCGCTGAATCTTTCTTT. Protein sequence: CASSWGRGRTSAESFF.

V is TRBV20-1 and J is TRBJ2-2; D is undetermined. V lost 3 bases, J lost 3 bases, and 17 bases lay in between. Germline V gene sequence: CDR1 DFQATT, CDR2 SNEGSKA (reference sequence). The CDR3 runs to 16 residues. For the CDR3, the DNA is TGCAGTGCTAGGTATGCCGGGCTGCGGCACACCGGGGAGCTGTTTTTT. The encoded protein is CSARYAGLRHTGELFF.